Shown below are 28 T cell receptor beta chains from a single sample sequenced in a study of shared T cell receptors in the human thymus. The data were produced by immunoSEQ multiplex PCR, yet TCRdb's version contains in-frame clones alone and is incomplete. The repertoire has more than 550,000 clones, 70% to 90% of them found once; the top ten carry about 0.0098%. The data were also submitted as part of a second study, on human thymus T cells.

Sequencing was carried out using thymocytes. The origin of the receptors is a girl under three years old with a congenital heart defect.

The chain links TRBV7-2 to TRBJ1-1, with D unclear. The CDR3 length is 17 residues. Trimming took 1 base from V and 1 from J, leaving 16 bases between them. The V gene's germline CDR1 is SGHTA and CDR2 FQGNSA. In DNA, the CDR3 is TGTGCCAGCAGCTTAGATGGGCGAAGTTCGTCGAACACTGAAGCTTTCTTT. This gives the protein CASSLDGRSSSNTEAFF.

The chain joins TRBV5-1 to TRBJ1-2; 11 bases fit TRBD1. With V trimmed by 3 bases and J by 6 bases, 4 bases remained unmatched. The CDR3 extends over 14 amino acids. Germline V CDR1 and CDR2: SGHRS, YFSETQ. The CDR3 here is CASSSGQGGDGYTF. The CDR3 DNA is TGCGCCAGCAGCTCGGGACAGGGGGGCGATGGCTACACCTTC.

The rearrangement links TRBV10-2 to TRBJ2-1; TRBD1 is a possible D gene (5 bases). V lost 2 bases, J lost 6 bases, and 17 bases lay in between. Germline loops: CDR1 WSHSY, CDR2 SAAADI. The CDR3 is made up of 16 amino acids. CDR3 nucleotides: TGCGCCAGCAGTGAGAGGAGCCAGTCCCAGGGCAATGAGCAGTTCTTC. Residues: CASSERSQSQGNEQFF.

The chain has TRBV2 and TRBJ2-7; 10 bases are shared with TRBD1. Germline V lookup: CDR1 SNHLY, CDR2 FYNNEI. CDR3 length: 14 residues. The J segment lost 2 bases and the V segment lost 6 bases, leaving 4 bases of the junction unmatched. The CDR3 spells CASSRDRGTYEQYF. CDR3 DNA sequence: TGTGCCAGCAGCCGGGACAGGGGAACCTACGAGCAGTACTTC.

The J gene is TRBJ1-4, the V gene TRBV5-1; 7 bases line up with TRBD1. This CDR3 is 17 amino acids long. Germline loops: CDR1 SGHRS, CDR2 YFSETQ. Losses at the gene ends were 5 bases for V and 3 bases for J; bases not matched to a gene: 13. CDR3 residues: CASSLDRDGWANEKLFF. CDR3 nucleotides: TGCGCCAGCAGTCTAGACAGGGATGGATGGGCTAATGAAAAACTGTTTTTT.

The V gene is TRBV14, the J gene TRBJ2-3; weak D call: TRBD1 (6 bases). Germline CDR1 SGHDN, CDR2 FVKESK. The CDR3 loop spans 17 amino acids. Between the trimmed V and J ends, which lost 3 bases and 3 bases, there was a span of 19 bases. CDR3 nucleotides: TGTGCCAGCAGCCAGAACTACAGGGCTAGTGGGACAGATACGCAGTATTTT. It specifies CASSQNYRASGTDTQYF.

This clone has only one observation. This rearrangement joins TRBV2 to TRBJ1-6, with D unclear. CDR3 length equals 17 residues. V was cut by 7 bases and J by 7 bases, with 23 bases left in between. The germline V gene encodes CDR1 SNHLY and CDR2 FYNNEI. The CDR3 sequence is CASKRSSKLGENSPLHF. In DNA, the CDR3 is TGTGCCAGCAAGCGGTCGAGCAAGCTAGGCGAGAATTCACCCCTCCACTTT.

The rearrangement uses TRBV28 and TRBJ1-3; a possible D gene is TRBD1 (5 bases). This CDR3 is 15 amino acids long. Germline V lookup: CDR1 MDHEN, CDR2 SYDVKM. Trimming removed 0 bases at V and 7 bases at J, with 13 bases between. The CDR3 DNA follows: TGTGCCAGCAGTTTATGTCCAGGGAAAGTGAACACCATATATTTT. The encoded protein is CASSLCPGKVNTIYF.

V and J are TRBV2 and TRBJ1-2, with D hard to call. The CDR3 sequence is 15 residues long. From germline, CDR1 is SNHLY and CDR2 FYNNEI. The V gene lost 7 bases and the J gene lost 1 base, with 16 bases spanning the gap. Written as DNA, the CDR3 is TGTGCCAGCAAGAGGAGGCAGCTCATTAACTATGGCTACACCTTC. Translating gives CASKRRQLINYGYTF.

This chain links TRBV6-1 with TRBJ1-1; 9 nucleotides agree with TRBD1. The CDR3 loop spans 15 amino acids. The junction had 3 bases not matched to a gene; V was cut back by 4 bases and J by 0 bases. The germline V gene encodes CDR1 MNHNS and CDR2 SASEGT. The CDR3 here is CASSVDRGVNTEAFF. CDR3 coding DNA: TGTGCCAGCAGTGTTGACAGGGGGGTGAACACTGAAGCTTTCTTT.

The V gene is TRBV2, the J gene TRBJ1-2; the D gene is possibly TRBD1 (5 bases). The germline V and J ends were trimmed by 8 bases and 5 bases, with 9 bases remaining between them. Germline V CDR1 and CDR2: SNHLY, FYNNEI. This CDR3 contains 11 residues. CDR3 coding DNA: TGTGCCAGCCCCGGGGGATATGGCTACACCTTC. It is translated as CASPGGYGYTF.

This clone has a single count. The CDR3 DNA reads as TGTGCCAGCAGCAGGAGCGGGGTCTCCTACGAGCAGTACTTC. It is translated as CASSRSGVSYEQYF. The chain links TRBV7-2 to TRBJ2-7, with TRBD2 matching over 7 bases. Germline V gene data show CDR1 as SGHTA and CDR2 as FQGNSA. Trimming removed 5 bases from V and 0 bases from J; junction bases left unmatched: 4. The length of the CDR3 is 14 residues.

This sequence joins TRBV19 and TRBJ1-6, with TRBD1 matching 9 bases. This CDR3 is built from 15 residues. V shed 5 bases, J shed 5 bases, and the junction held 4 bases outside the gene matches. Germline V gene data show CDR1 as LNHDA and CDR2 as SQIVND (reference sequence). The CDR3 sequence: CASSLGTGNNSPLHF. In DNA, the CDR3 is TGTGCCAGTAGTCTGGGGACAGGGAATAATTCACCCCTCCACTTT. The complete variable domain, with remaining parts taken from reference TRBV19 and TRBJ1-6, reads DGGITQSPKYLFRKEGQNVTLSCEQNLNHDAMYWYRQDPGQGLRLIYYSQIVNDFQKGDIAEGYSVSREKKESFPLTVTSAQKNPTAFYLCASSLGTGNNSPLHFGNGTRLTVT.

The rearrangement links TRBV11-2 to TRBJ2-5; perhaps TRBD2 as D (5 bases). The CDR3 is 16 residues long. The V and J ends lost 0 bases and 4 bases respectively, with 15 bases between them. Per the germline V gene, CDR1 is SGHAT and CDR2 is FQNNGV. The CDR3 region is CASSLDRVGGGETQYF. The CDR3 DNA reads TGTGCCAGCAGCTTAGATCGGGTCGGAGGAGGAGAGACCCAGTACTTC.

The genes are TRBV6-1 and TRBJ1-5; 7 bases map to TRBD1. Germline-derived CDR1 and CDR2 are MNHNS and SASEGT. V gave up 0 bases and J gave up 7 bases; unmatched junction bases: 18. This CDR3 contains 19 residues. In nucleotides, the CDR3 is TGTGCCAGCAGTGAAGCCCCCTCATCGGCAGGGGGAAACGTGCAGCCCCAGCATTTT. It codes for CASSEAPSSAGGNVQPQHF.

This clone was recorded a few times. This rearrangement joins TRBV10-3 to TRBJ2-7, with 7 bases aligning to TRBD2. The germline gives CDR1 ENHRY, CDR2 SYGVKD. The junction had 5 bases not matched to a gene; V was cut back by 0 bases and J by 3 bases. This CDR3 has 15 residues. The CDR3 nucleotides are TGTGCCATCAGTGAGTCGGAGCGGGGTGGCTACGAGCAGTACTTC. This encodes CAISESERGGYEQYF.

V and J are TRBV19 and TRBJ2-2, with 7 bases identical to TRBD1. Losses at the gene ends were 8 bases for V and 0 bases for J; bases not matched to a gene: 6. The CDR3 is made up of 15 amino acids. CDR1 is LNHDA and CDR2 is SQIVND in the germline V gene (reference sequence). The CDR3 DNA follows: TGTGCCAGTGGTGACAGGGCCGCGAACACCGGGGAGCTGTTTTTT. Translated: CASGDRAANTGELFF.

V usage is TRBV2 and J usage is TRBJ1-6; D is ambiguous. The V and J ends lost 5 bases and 8 bases respectively, with 13 bases between them. The CDR3 extends over 14 amino acids. Germline CDR1 is SNHLY and CDR2 is FYNNEI. The CDR3 DNA sequence: TGTGCCAGCAGTAGAGGTGCATCTGATTCACCCCTCCACTTT. Protein sequence: CASSRGASDSPLHF.

The chain employs TRBV18 and TRBJ1-1, with 9 bases fitting TRBD1. In germline, CDR1 is KGHSH, CDR2 LQKENI. The trim removed 6 bases at V and 0 bases at J, leaving 14 bases unmatched. This CDR3 region has 18 residues. In DNA form, the CDR3 reads TGTGCCAGCTCCCACCGCTCGTTGACAGGGGGGATGAACACTGAAGCTTTCTTT. It codes for CASSHRSLTGGMNTEAFF.

A few counts support this clone. The V gene is TRBV5-1, the J gene TRBJ1-6; maybe TRBD1 (6 bases). The CDR3 extends over 17 amino acids. The V and J ends lost 4 bases and 7 bases respectively, with 21 bases between them. CDR1 and CDR2 (germline): SGHRS, YFSETQ. The CDR3 sequence: CASSPDRINSTNSPLHF. The CDR3 DNA is TGCGCCAGCAGCCCAGACAGGATCAATAGCACCAATTCACCCCTCCACTTT.

The CDR3 loop is CASSKRGQGDNQPQHF. DNA of the CDR3: TGTGCCAGCAGCAAAAGGGGCCAGGGGGACAATCAGCCCCAGCATTTT. The genes are TRBV21-1 and TRBJ1-5; TRBD1, as called in the table, went unchecked against the DNA. TRBV21-1 corresponds to a pseudogene. The CDR3 spans 16 residues.

The V gene is TRBV5-1, the J gene TRBJ2-7; TRBD2 might be the D (6 bases). The V gene's germline CDR1 is SGHRS and CDR2 YFSETQ. There are 16 residues in the CDR3. Trimming took off 1 base at V and 3 bases at J, with 17 bases between the two ends. This CDR3 reads CASSLQKGLGLYEQYF. Written as DNA, the CDR3 is TGCGCCAGCAGCTTGCAGAAGGGACTCGGGCTCTACGAGCAGTACTTC.

The chain links TRBV10-3 to TRBJ2-1; D might be TRBD1 (6 bases). The CDR3 has 12 amino acids. CDR1 ENHRY and CDR2 SYGVKD come from the germline V gene. Trimming cost V 6 bases and J 7 bases, with 10 bases left between them. The CDR3 DNA reads TGTGCCATCAGAGAAACAGGGAATGAGCAGTTCTTC. Translating gives CAIRETGNEQFF.

V usage is TRBV29-1 and J usage is TRBJ1-2; a possible D gene is TRBD1 (5 bases). This CDR3 has 13 amino acids. The germline V gene has CDR1 SQVTM and CDR2 ANQGSEA. V gave up 2 bases and J gave up 4 bases, with 11 bases separating them. In DNA, the CDR3 is TGCAGCGTTGAATCCAGGGACTCCTATGGCTACACCTTC. This encodes CSVESRDSYGYTF.

V gene TRBV2 combines with J gene TRBJ2-2; D not resolved. The germline V gene encodes CDR1 SNHLY and CDR2 FYNNEI. Trimming pared 1 base from V and 5 bases from J, leaving 11 bases between. The CDR3 covers 15 residues. The CDR3 DNA follows: TGTGCCAGCAGTGAAGGGAGCGAGAGGACCGGGGAGCTGTTTTTT. Amino acids: CASSEGSERTGELFF.

The chain joins TRBV7-9 to TRBJ2-2, with 8 bases identical to TRBD1. Unmatched junction bases numbered 16, after V lost 5 bases and J lost 5 bases. Germline CDR1 and CDR2: SEHNR and FQNEAQ (reference sequence). The length of the CDR3 is 18 residues. CDR3 nucleotides: TGTGCCAGCAGCATGGGATCCGGACAGGGAGTAAATACCGGGGAGCTGTTTTTT. This translates into CASSMGSGQGVNTGELFF. The complete variable domain, with remaining parts taken from reference TRBV7-9 and TRBJ2-2, reads DTGVSQNPRHKITKRGQNVTFRCDPISEHNRLYWYRQTLGQGPEFLTYFQNEAQLEKSRLLSDRFSAERPKGSFSTLEIQRTEQGDSAMYLCASSMGSGQGVNTGELFFGEGSRLTVL.

This clone was picked up one time. This chain joins TRBV28 and TRBJ1-4; perhaps TRBD1 as D (5 bases). V gave up 6 bases and J gave up 5 bases, with 19 bases separating them. CDR1 is MDHEN, CDR2 SYDVKM, per germline. The CDR3 is 16 amino acids. CDR3 loop: CASRHRFAASNEKLFF. Written as DNA, the CDR3 is TGTGCCAGCAGACACAGGTTCGCGGCGTCAAATGAAAAACTGTTTTTT.

This clone has only one observation. The chain couples TRBV4-2 to TRBJ1-2; 10 bases match TRBD1. From germline, CDR1 is LGHNA and CDR2 YNFKEQ. Germline trimming cut 1 base from V and 6 bases from J; bases unmatched to any gene: 17. The CDR3 has 19 amino acids. Here the CDR3 reads CASSQVIGTGVVGFNGYTF. The DNA for the CDR3 is TGTGCCAGCAGCCAAGTTATTGGGACAGGGGTCGTCGGGTTCAATGGCTACACCTTC.